What follows are 9 T cell receptor beta chains derived from one specimen sequenced in a study of identical twins. TCRdb reprocessed the 5' RACE reads via MiXCR and lists one record per CDR3 protein. The sample has 450,000 or so distinct CDR3 sequences; 12% to 15% are singletons. The data also belong to a second study, concerning yellow fever vaccine responses in identical twins.

Sequencing was performed on CD4+ T cells sorted from blood. All receptors derive from a woman under 30 in good health.

Details on this clonotype: The germline gene is not matched at one end of the junction; a read error may be the cause. This chain uses TRBV29-1 with TRBJ2-1; the match to TRBD2 covers 12 bases. This CDR3 spans 14 amino acids. Germline-derived CDR1 and CDR2 are SQVTM and ANQGSEA. The CDR3 DNA reads TGCAACGTTGCGAGACTAGCGGGAGCCAATGAGCAGTTCTTC. Translation gives CNVARLAGANEQFF.

The V and J genes are TRBV24-1 and TRBJ2-6; maybe TRBD1 (5 bases). The CDR3 contains 16 residues. Germline CDR1 is KGHDR and CDR2 is SFDVKD. V lost 4 bases to trimming and J lost 1 base, with 10 bases between them. This CDR3 reads CATSDPQGSGANVLTF. The CDR3 nucleotides are TGTGCCACCAGTGACCCCCAGGGATCTGGGGCCAACGTCCTGACTTTC.

The chain combines TRBV7-9 with TRBJ2-7; 7 bases are shared with TRBD1. Germline CDR1 and CDR2: SEHNR and FQNEAQ (reference sequence). There are 15 residues in the CDR3. With V trimmed by 6 bases and J by 4 bases, 12 bases remained unmatched. CDR3 nucleotides: TGTGCCAGCAGTCTTGACAGGGCAAGCGTATACGAGCAGTACTTC. Protein product: CASSLDRASVYEQYF.

This clonotype has just a few counts. The chain joins TRBV6-1 to TRBJ2-2, with a weak D call TRBD1 (6 bases). The V and J ends lost 7 bases and 4 bases respectively, with 16 bases between them. Germline CDR1 is MNHNS and CDR2 is SASEGT. The CDR3 has 15 amino acids. CDR3 amino acids: CASILQGVGTGELFF. CDR3 DNA: TGTGCCAGCATCCTACAGGGAGTGGGCACCGGGGAGCTGTTTTTT.

V gene TRBV7-2 combines with J gene TRBJ2-1; D remains ambiguous. The germline V gene encodes CDR1 SGHTA and CDR2 FQGNSA. The CDR3 contains 14 residues. The V gene lost 0 bases and the J gene lost 0 bases, with 3 bases spanning the gap. The CDR3 coding sequence is TGTGCCAGCAGCTTAGCCCTCTCCTACAATGAGCAGTTCTTC. Translation gives CASSLALSYNEQFF.

This clonotype was counted a few times. The chain has TRBV20-1 and TRBJ2-7; 12 nucleotides line up with TRBD1. V lost 1 base and J lost 6; bases outside the gene matches: 10. The CDR3 sequence is 16 residues long. Germline V gives CDR1 DFQATT, CDR2 SNEGSKA (reference sequence). The CDR3 region has the DNA TGCAGTGCTAGAGCAGTTCCGGGACAGGGGGCTTTCGAGCAGTACTTC. Translation: CSARAVPGQGAFEQYF.

This rearrangement joins TRBV9 to TRBJ2-7; D is uncertain. Germline-derived CDR1 and CDR2 are SGDLS and YYNGEE. V was shortened by 4 bases and J by 0 bases, with 14 bases between the two germline ends. The CDR3 contains 15 residues. The CDR3 here is CASSPFSGTSYEQYF. The DNA for the CDR3 is TGTGCCAGCAGCCCCTTCTCCGGAACCTCCTACGAGCAGTACTTC.

This clonotype was seen many times. CDR3 sequence reads: CAISIEGNEQYF. In DNA, the CDR3 is TGTGCCATCAGTATCGAAGGAAACGAGCAGTACTTC. The chain recombines TRBV10-3 with TRBJ2-7; no clear D gene. The germline gives CDR1 ENHRY, CDR2 SYGVKD. The V end lost 5 bases, the J end lost 5 bases, and 10 bases lay between the germline ends. The CDR3 loop spans 12 amino acids.

This clonotype was found a few times. The chain is built from TRBV6-1 and TRBJ2-5; a weak D match, TRBD2 (5 bases). The CDR3 has 17 amino acids. Trimming cost V 5 bases and J 1 base, with 20 bases left between them. From germline, CDR1 is MNHNS and CDR2 SASEGT. CDR3 sequence reads: CASSQKGGLNTQETQYF. The CDR3 DNA is TGTGCCAGCAGTCAAAAAGGAGGACTCAATACCCAAGAGACCCAGTACTTC.